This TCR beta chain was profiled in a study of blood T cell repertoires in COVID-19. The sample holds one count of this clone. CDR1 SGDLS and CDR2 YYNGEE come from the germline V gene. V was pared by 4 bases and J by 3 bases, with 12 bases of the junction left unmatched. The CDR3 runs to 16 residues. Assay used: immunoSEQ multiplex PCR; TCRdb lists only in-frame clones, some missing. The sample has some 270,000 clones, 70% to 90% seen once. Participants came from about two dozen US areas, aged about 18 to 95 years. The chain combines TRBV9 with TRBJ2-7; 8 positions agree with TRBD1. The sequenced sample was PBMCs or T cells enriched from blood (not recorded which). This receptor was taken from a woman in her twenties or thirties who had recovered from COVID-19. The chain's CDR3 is CASSHPLTGENYEQYF. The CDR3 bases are TGTGCCAGCAGCCACCCTCTGACAGGGGAAAACTACGAGCAGTACTTC.